The rows below give T cell receptor beta chains drawn from one sample of a study of T cell changes during pregnancy in multiple sclerosis. Here immunoSEQ multiplex PCR was the method, and the copy in TCRdb shows in-frame clones only, minus some. Of about 40,000 clones listed, 88% are singletons. The sequencing here drew on CD4+ T cells from peripheral blood mononuclear cells, taken before pregnancy. The receptors originated from a female donor with multiple sclerosis, enrolled in a pregnancy study. Each CDR3 is given with its conserved first and last residue. D genes are given only for firm matches. Part of the rows lack a size; the others show once, few, many or a class for expanded clones.

CASSQEGTSGRYEQYF | TGCGCCAGCAGCCAAGAAGGGACTAGCGGGAGGTACGAGCAGTACTTC | TRBD2 | NA | TRBJ2-7 | TRBV4-3
CASSLGPIDYEQYF | TGTGCCAGCAGCCTGGGGCCTATAGACTACGAGCAGTACTTC | NA | NA | TRBJ2-7 | TRBV11-2
CASRGTGLNGYTF | TGTGCCAGCCGTGGGACAGGGCTAAATGGCTACACCTTC | TRBD1 | medium-sized | TRBJ1-2 | TRBV19
CAWSSGTGSYEQYF | TGTGCCTGGAGTTCCGGGACAGGCTCCTACGAGCAGTACTTC | TRBD1 | NA | TRBJ2-7 | TRBV30
CASSHGLAGGESYNEQFF | TGCGCCAGCAGCCACGGACTAGCGGGAGGGGAGTCCTACAATGAGCAGTTCTTC | TRBD2 | few | TRBJ2-1 | TRBV5-1
CAWSITGWSGEAFF | TGTGCCTGGAGTATTACAGGGTGGAGTGGTGAAGCTTTCTTT | NA | once | TRBJ1-1 | TRBV30
CASSVEGLARRSQETQYF | TGTGCCAGCAGCGTAGAGGGACTAGCCAGAAGGTCCCAAGAGACCCAGTACTTC | TRBD2 | NA | TRBJ2-5 | TRBV9
CASSRDRGGEKLFF | TGTGCCAGCAGCCGTGACAGGGGAGGTGAAAAACTGTTTTTT | TRBD1 | NA | TRBJ1-4 | TRBV6-5
CASSEAGRPQETQYF | TGCGCCAGCAGTGAAGCGGGAAGGCCTCAAGAGACCCAGTACTTC | TRBD2 | NA | TRBJ2-5 | TRBV10-1
CASSDVGLAGGPYEQYF | TGTGCCAGCAGCGACGTCGGACTAGCGGGAGGGCCCTACGAGCAGTACTTC | TRBD2 | NA | TRBJ2-7 | TRBV7-3
CAIPAGGAQPISYEQYF | TGTGCCATCCCCGCCGGGGGGGCCCAACCTATTTCCTACGAGCAGTACTTC | TRBD2 | NA | TRBJ2-7 | TRBV5-5
CASSPSGAGVEQYF | TGTGCCAGCTCACCATCCGGGGCGGGGGTCGAGCAGTACTTC | TRBD2 | NA | TRBJ2-7 | TRBV18
CASSGQGAHTEAFF | TGTGCCAGCAGTGGACAGGGGGCGCACACTGAAGCTTTCTTT | TRBD1 | NA | TRBJ1-1 | TRBV6-6
CASSGGTENYGYTF | TGCGCCAGCAGTGGAGGGACAGAGAACTATGGCTACACCTTC | TRBD1 | few | TRBJ1-2 | TRBV10-1
CASSSGYSGANVLTF | TGTGCCAGTAGCTCAGGGTACTCTGGGGCCAACGTCCTGACTTTC | NA | NA | TRBJ2-6 | TRBV19
CASSSTTSGMYEQFF | TGTGCCAGCAGCTCGACGACTAGCGGGATGTATGAGCAGTTCTTC | TRBD2 | NA | TRBJ2-1 | TRBV7-8
CATSRDLMGLGGAWETQYF | TGTGCCACCAGCAGAGATCTAATGGGACTAGGGGGTGCATGGGAGACCCAGTACTTC | TRBD2 | NA | TRBJ2-5 | TRBV15
CASSLQLAGRNEQFF | TGTGCCAGCAGCTTACAACTAGCGGGGCGGAATGAGCAGTTCTTC | TRBD2 | NA | TRBJ2-1 | TRBV11-2
CASSLADRDYGYTF | TGTGCCAGCAGTTTAGCCGACAGGGACTATGGCTACACCTTC | TRBD1 | NA | TRBJ1-2 | TRBV28
CASSETQSYGYTF | TGTGCCAGCAGTGAGACTCAGTCCTATGGCTACACCTTC | NA | NA | TRBJ1-2 | TRBV6-1
CASSPRDLYNEQFF | TGTGCCAGCAGCCCCCGGGACTTATACAATGAGCAGTTCTTC | NA | NA | TRBJ2-1 | TRBV9
CASSLGTRVKSRDTIYF | TGCGCCAGCAGCTTGGGTACGAGGGTAAAGTCGAGAGACACCATATATTTT | NA | NA | TRBJ1-3 | TRBV5-1
CASGLGTSGFTNEQFF | TGTGCTAGTGGTTTGGGGACTAGCGGGTTTACTAATGAGCAGTTCTTC | TRBD2 | NA | TRBJ2-1 | TRBV12-5
CASSLDGGGSPQHF | TGTGCCAGCAGTTTAGATGGCGGCGGCTCGCCCCAGCATTTT | NA | few | TRBJ1-5 | TRBV27
CSATGTAPYEQYF | TGCAGCGCCACCGGGACAGCGCCCTACGAGCAGTACTTC | TRBD1 | NA | TRBJ2-7 | TRBV29-1
CASSLDRGGGYTF | TGCGCCAGCAGCTTGGATCGGGGGGGCGGCTACACCTTC | NA | NA | TRBJ1-2 | TRBV5-1
CASSKADTDTQYF | TGCGCCAGCAGCAAAGCGGACACAGATACGCAGTATTTT | NA | NA | TRBJ2-3 | TRBV10-1
CASSIAWTAYNEQFF | TGTGCCAGTAGTATAGCCTGGACAGCTTACAATGAGCAGTTCTTC | NA | NA | TRBJ2-1 | TRBV19
CASSGRTGNTEAFF | TGTGCCAGCAGCGGAAGGACAGGGAACACTGAAGCTTTCTTT | TRBD1 | NA | TRBJ1-1 | TRBV9
CASSLWRRGLETQYF | TGTGCCAGCAGCTTATGGCGGAGAGGGTTGGAGACCCAGTACTTC | NA | NA | TRBJ2-5 | TRBV7-9
CASSGQGPNYGYTF | TGTGCCAGCAGTGGACAGGGACCTAACTATGGCTACACCTTC | TRBD1 | few | TRBJ1-2 | TRBV2
CASTAPGQGPGELFF | TGCGCCAGCACCGCTCCGGGACAGGGTCCCGGGGAGCTGTTTTTT | TRBD1 | once | TRBJ2-2 | TRBV5-1
CASSKWTSVNNEQFF | TGTGCCAGCAGTAAATGGACTAGCGTAAACAATGAGCAGTTCTTC | TRBD2 | NA | TRBJ2-1 | TRBV7-2
CASSPGDSRNTEAFF | TGCGCCAGCAGCCCAGGGGACAGCCGTAACACTGAAGCTTTCTTT | TRBD1 | once | TRBJ1-1 | TRBV5-1
CASSGYRGGYTF | TGTGCCAGCAGCGGATACAGGGGAGGCTACACCTTC | TRBD1 | NA | TRBJ1-2 | TRBV7-2
CAWSPGTGLYEQYF | TGTGCCTGGAGTCCCGGGACAGGGCTCTACGAGCAGTACTTC | TRBD1 | NA | TRBJ2-7 | TRBV30
CASSSGSYNEKLFF | TGTGCCAGCAGCTCCGGGTCCTATAATGAAAAACTGTTTTTT | NA | NA | TRBJ1-4 | TRBV5-4
CSVTPGQSYNEQFF | TGCAGCGTTACGCCGGGACAGTCTTACAATGAGCAGTTCTTC | TRBD1 | NA | TRBJ2-1 | TRBV29-1
CASSAFGSTDTQYF | TGTGCCAGCAGTGCTTTCGGGTCCACAGATACGCAGTATTTT | NA | few | TRBJ2-3 | TRBV2
CSDRTGSIEAFF | TGCAGCGACAGGACAGGGTCGATTGAAGCTTTCTTT | TRBD1 | once | TRBJ1-1 | TRBV29-1
CAGSEPWHSTGELFF | TGTGCCGGCAGTGAACCTTGGCATTCCACCGGGGAGCTGTTTTTT | NA | NA | TRBJ2-2 | TRBV6-1
CASSVRAGLAGDTQYF | TGTGCCAGCAGCGTACGCGCCGGACTAGCGGGAGATACGCAGTATTTT | TRBD2 | NA | TRBJ2-3 | TRBV9